This T cell receptor beta chain was retrieved from a study of T cell responses to AZD1222 COVID-19 vaccine. In regard to this clone: Its antigen is not known.

Study conclusions and caveats: Donors, mostly white British, included more females; clonal diversity was possibly underestimated.

The CDR3 totals 17 residues. V trimming: 5 bases; J trimming: 3 bases; junction bases outside the gene matches: 12. CDR1 is SGHVS, CDR2 FQNEAQ, per germline. Method: immunoSEQ multiplex PCR; TCRdb's copy keeps in-frame clones and lacks some. The table includes approximately 150,000 clones, 90% detected once. This TCR came from an adult in good health. This material consisted of peripheral blood, taken on day 0 of AZD1222 vaccination. The chain combines TRBV7-8 with TRBJ2-3, with 9 positions matching TRBD2. The DNA of the CDR3 is TGTGCCAGCAGCCCCAAATTGAGGGCGGGGGGGACAGATACGCAGTATTTT. Residues: CASSPKLRAGGTDTQYF.